Below, 32 T cell receptor beta chains from the same sample are listed, as sequenced in a study of regulatory T cells in long-lasting Graves disease. Described time point: newly diagnosed GD, antithyroid drugs for less than 3 months. PBMCs were the source of the RNA used for TCR sequencing. Through Arm-PCR of CDR3 regions and iRepertoire HTBI primers, TCR beta libraries were built. TCRdb reprocessed the multiplex PCR reads via MiXCR and lists one record per CDR3 protein. Of 300,000 to 400,000 distinct CDR3 sequences in the sample, 15% to 18% are singletons; the top ten hold approximately 21%. The sequenced sample was peripheral blood mononuclear cells (PBMCs), obtained at new diagnosis, from a patient treated with antithyroid drugs. Receptors originate from a female donor with Graves disease.

This clonotype was recorded a few times. Compared with germline, one end of the junction differs, possibly owing to a read error. V and J are TRBV12-3 or TRBV12-4 and TRBJ2-2; 8 nucleotides match TRBD1. CDR3 size: 17 residues. This CDR3 is CASSLGTGSLNTGEPFF. CDR3 nucleotides: TGTGCCAGCAGTTTAGGGACAGGGTCCCTTAACACCGGGGAGCCGTTTTTT.

This clonotype was seen repeatedly, ten times or more. The chain couples TRBV7-3 to TRBJ2-1, with 7 positions matching TRBD1. Germline V gene data show CDR1 as SGHTA and CDR2 as FQGTGA. CDR3 length: 15 residues. J lost 6 bases, V lost 2 bases, and 7 bases had no gene match. CDR3 in amino acids: CASSLLAGGINEQFF. CDR3 coding DNA: TGTGCCAGCAGCTTACTGGCAGGGGGAATCAATGAGCAGTTCTTC.

This clonotype was seen more than once but under ten times. The rearrangement links TRBV5-1 to TRBJ2-3; possibly TRBD1 or TRBD2 for D (7 bases each). This CDR3 is 17 amino acids long. From germline, CDR1 is SGHRS and CDR2 YFSETQ. Trimming took off 0 bases at V and 0 bases at J, with 14 bases between the two ends. This CDR3 is CASSLERDSTSTDTQYF. The DNA for the CDR3 is TGCGCCAGCAGCTTGGAGCGGGACAGTACTAGCACAGATACGCAGTATTTT.

This clonotype came up many times. The J gene is TRBJ2-1, the V gene TRBV29-1; D remains ambiguous. Germline CDR1 is SQVTM and CDR2 is ANQGSEA. CDR3 size: 11 residues. The V gene lost 6 bases and the J gene lost 12 bases, with 15 bases spanning the gap. The CDR3 region is CSVGSAIRQFF. The DNA of the CDR3 is TGCAGCGTGGGTTCAGCCATAAGGCAGTTCTTC.

This clonotype showed up many times. This chain connects TRBV6-1 to TRBJ1-2; weak D call: TRBD1 (5 bases). Trimming pared 11 bases from V and 4 bases from J, leaving 17 bases between. The CDR3 has 13 amino acids. Looked up from germline, CDR1 is MNHNS and CDR2 is SASEGT. DNA of the CDR3: TGTGCCGGAAGTCGGGACGGCCTCTATGGCTACACCTTC. This codes for CAGSRDGLYGYTF.

The chain employs TRBV6-5 and TRBJ2-5; D is unclear. There are 16 residues in the CDR3. Germline assignment: CDR1 MNHEY and CDR2 SVGAGI. V was shortened by 4 bases and J by 0 bases, with 15 bases between the two germline ends. CDR3 nucleotide sequence: TGTGCCAGCAGTTTCATCTCCGGACGGTACCAAGAGACCCAGTACTTC. This codes for CASSFISGRYQETQYF.

This clonotype was seen repeatedly, ten times or more. The CDR3 sequence is CASSPAGVVNEKLFF. In nucleotides, the CDR3 is TGTGCCAGCAGCCCAGCGGGGGTCGTCAATGAAAAACTGTTTTTT. The chain carries TRBV7-2 and TRBJ1-4, with D possibly being TRBD1 (5 bases). CDR1 and CDR2 from the germline V gene are SGHTA and FQGNSA. The CDR3 has 15 residues. Trimming pared 5 bases from V and 5 bases from J, leaving 15 bases between.

This clonotype has at least ten counts. This sequence joins TRBV5-6 and TRBJ1-1; maybe TRBD1 (5 bases). The CDR3 spans 19 residues. Between the trimmed V and J ends, which lost 6 bases and 3 bases, there was a span of 30 bases. Looked up from germline, CDR1 is SGHDT and CDR2 is YYEEEE. The CDR3 here is CASTPGCPCPRLGDTEAFF. Here the CDR3 DNA reads TGTGCCAGCACCCCTGGGTGTCCCTGTCCCCGGCTGGGGGACACTGAAGCTTTCTTT. Full variable domain (outside the CDR3, taken from reference TRBV5-6 and TRBJ1-1): DAGVTQSPTHLIKTRGQQVTLRCSPKSGHDTVSWYQQALGQGPQFIFQYYEEEERQRGNFPDRFSGHQFPNYSSELNVNALLLGDSALYLCASTPGCPCPRLGDTEAFFGQGTRLTVV.

Remarks on this clonotype: A read error may be the cause here, since a much bigger clone is one base away. The gene calls are TRBV30 and TRBJ1-2, with 9 bases lining up with TRBD1. The CDR3 covers 14 residues. CDR1 GTSNPN and CDR2 SVGIG come from the germline V gene (reference sequence). The V and J ends lost 3 bases and 7 bases, in that order; junction bases with no gene match: 9. CDR3 protein: CAWRATGGWTGYTF. Here the CDR3 DNA reads TGTGCCTGGAGGGCGACAGGGGGTTGGACTGGCTACACCTTC.

This clonotype was detected many times. The rearrangement links TRBV7-3 to TRBJ1-6; D is perhaps TRBD1 (5 bases). Trimming took 5 bases from V and 9 from J, leaving 14 bases between them. The CDR3 has 14 residues. Germline CDR1 reads SGHTA; CDR2 reads FQGTGA. DNA of the CDR3: TGTGCCAGCAGCGATGGGACGGTTGGTTCACCCCTCCACTTT. Its translation: CASSDGTVGSPLHF.

This chain links TRBV3-1 with TRBJ1-2; D might be TRBD1 (5 bases). The V and J ends lost 6 bases and 4 bases respectively, with 15 bases between them. Germline V gene lookup returns CDR1 LGHDT and CDR2 YNNKEL (reference sequence). This CDR3 is built from 14 residues. CDR3 region: CASRGYSGPYGYTF. DNA of the CDR3: TGTGCCAGCAGGGGTTACTCGGGACCCTATGGCTACACCTTC.

About this clonotype itself: A read error may explain this, as a much larger clone is one base away. Because it lacks the conserved phenylalanine or tryptophan at the end, this CDR3 is likely a read error. The chain couples TRBV12-3 or TRBV12-4 to TRBJ1-1; D possibly corresponds to TRBD1 (6 bases). The CDR3 contains 11 residues. V was pared by 3 bases and J by 11 bases, with 10 bases between. The CDR3 protein is CASSFQGRAFL. CDR3 nucleotide sequence: TGTGCCAGCAGTTTTCAGGGGAGGGCTTTCCTT.

V usage is TRBV19 and J usage is TRBJ1-1; TRBD1 matches at 9 bases. Germline V CDR1 and CDR2: LNHDA, SQIVND (reference sequence). The CDR3 is made up of 18 amino acids. V dropped 4 bases and J dropped 0; count of bases not matched to a gene: 12. CDR3 sequence: CASSTSRTGAYMNTEAFF. In DNA form, the CDR3 reads TGTGCCAGTAGTACTTCTCGGACAGGGGCCTACATGAACACTGAAGCTTTCTTT.

In this sample, this clonotype turned up many times. The genes are TRBV14 and TRBJ1-1, with D unclear. This CDR3 spans 13 amino acids. Germline CDR1 reads SGHDN; CDR2 reads FVKESK. The V end was cut by 1 base, the J end by 5 bases, with 8 bases between. The CDR3 reads CASSQVHPTEAFF. The CDR3 region has the DNA TGTGCCAGCAGCCAAGTTCACCCGACTGAAGCTTTCTTT.

The table lists this clonotype with many counts. The chain carries TRBV6-5 and TRBJ2-7; perhaps TRBD1 as D (5 bases). CDR3 length equals 15 residues. Per the germline V gene, CDR1 is MNHEY and CDR2 is SVGAGI. V was clipped by 2 bases and J by 1 base, with 12 bases between them. The CDR3 DNA reads as TGTGCCAGCAGTTACGGATTGGACATTTCCTACGAGCAGTACTTC. Translation gives CASSYGLDISYEQYF.

This clonotype was counted ten times or more. This chain uses TRBV6-1 with TRBJ1-2, with D perhaps TRBD1 (6 bases). V dropped 10 bases and J dropped 3 bases, with 24 bases sitting between them. The CDR3 is made up of 16 amino acids. The V gene's germline CDR1 is MNHNS and CDR2 SASEGT. The CDR3 DNA follows: TGTGCCACCCGTGAACAGGACAGCCTCGACTACTATGGCTACACCTTC. It is translated as CATREQDSLDYYGYTF.

The chain couples TRBV7-9 to TRBJ2-3; no clear D. CDR3 length: 16 residues. The germline gives CDR1 SEHNR, CDR2 FQNEAQ (reference sequence). V was trimmed by 1 base and J by 2 bases, leaving 13 bases between them. The DNA of the CDR3 is TGTGCCAGCAGCTTAGTGCCCGTAGCCCCCACAGATACGCAGTATTTT. Protein: CASSLVPVAPTDTQYF. Full variable domain (remainder filled in from reference TRBV7-9 and TRBJ2-3): DTGVSQNPRHKITKRGQNVTFRCDPISEHNRLYWYRQTLGQGPEFLTYFQNEAQLEKSRLLSDRFSAERPKGSFSTLEIQRTEQGDSAMYLCASSLVPVAPTDTQYFGPGTRLTVL.

This chain joins TRBV7-8 and TRBJ1-4; D perhaps matches TRBD1 (6 bases). Looked up from germline, CDR1 is SGHVS and CDR2 is FQNEAQ. The V end was cut by 5 bases, the J end by 5 bases, with 12 bases between. The CDR3 extends over 14 amino acids. This CDR3 reads CASSRDTTNEKLFF. The CDR3 DNA follows: TGTGCCAGCAGCCGGGACACTACGAATGAAAAACTGTTTTTT.

This clonotype was seen at least ten times. The rearrangement links TRBV6-2 or TRBV6-3 to TRBJ1-1, with 7 bases identical to TRBD1. CDR1 and CDR2 from the germline V gene are MNHEY and SVGEGT. V was pared by 2 bases and J by 9 bases, with 12 bases of the junction left unmatched. The CDR3 runs 15 residues. Written as DNA, the CDR3 is TGTGCCAGCAGTTACGGAGCTAATCGGGACAGAAAAGCTTTCTTT. Its translation is CASSYGANRDRKAFF.

This chain uses TRBV9 with TRBJ2-7, with 8 positions matching TRBD1. This CDR3 has 15 amino acids. The germline V gene encodes CDR1 SGDLS and CDR2 YYNGEE. J gave up 5 bases and V 4 bases, and 11 bases lay outside the gene matches. CDR3 nucleotides: TGTGCCAGCAGCCCCCTGGACAGGGAAGGGCACGAGCAGTACTTC. Protein sequence: CASSPLDREGHEQYF.

Many counts were recorded for this clonotype. The genes are TRBV20-1 and TRBJ1-2; TRBD1 matches 8 bases. Trimming took 0 bases from V and 2 from J; bases not matched to a gene: 11. This CDR3 is built from 17 residues. Germline CDR1 and CDR2: DFQATT and SNEGSKA (reference sequence). The CDR3 region is CSARDRAGTGSNYGYTF. CDR3 nucleotides: TGCAGTGCTAGAGATCGAGCGGGGACAGGTTCAAACTATGGCTACACCTTC.

This clonotype has a handful of counts. Possible read error: a much larger clone is one base away. The conserved closing phenylalanine or tryptophan is absent in this CDR3, likely reflecting a read error. The chain links TRBV11-2 to TRBJ2-7; the match to TRBD2 covers 9 bases. The CDR3 runs to 14 residues. Germline CDR1 and CDR2: SGHAT and FQNNGV. V lost 5 bases, J lost 1 base, and 3 bases stayed unmatched. The DNA of the CDR3 is TGTGCCAGCAGCCTAGCGGGGCTGTCCTACGAGCAGTACTCC. Encoded protein: CASSLAGLSYEQYS.

In this sample, this clonotype turned up many times. The gene calls are TRBV10-3 and TRBJ2-6; D unclear. Looked up from germline, CDR1 is ENHRY and CDR2 is SYGVKD. The CDR3 runs to 16 residues. V was trimmed by 4 bases and J by 0 bases, leaving 10 bases between them. CDR3 protein: CAISGLMSSGANVLTF. The CDR3 coding sequence is TGTGCCATCAGTGGACTGATGTCCTCTGGGGCCAACGTCCTGACTTTC.

CDR3 sequence reads: CASSRTAYNQPQHF. In nucleotides, the CDR3 is TGTGCCAGCAGTCGGACGGCTTACAATCAGCCCCAGCATTTT. The chain is built from TRBV12-3 or TRBV12-4 and TRBJ1-5, with D unclear. The CDR3 totals 14 residues. With 5 bases removed from V and 3 bases from J, the gap between germline ends came to 11 bases.

This clonotype was seen ten or more times. The J gene is TRBJ2-5, the V gene TRBV12-3 or TRBV12-4; 8 bases agree with TRBD2. This CDR3 has 15 residues. J gave up 5 bases and V 5 bases, and 10 bases lay outside the gene matches. The CDR3, as DNA: TGTGCCAGCAGTGTCCCGGGGGGGGGGGATGAGACCCAGTACTTC. It is translated as CASSVPGGGDETQYF.

V and J are TRBV7-8 and TRBJ1-3; 8 bases align to TRBD1. Germline CDR1 reads SGHVS; CDR2 reads FQNEAQ. J was trimmed by 8 bases and V by 1 base; bases with no gene match: 13. The CDR3 runs 17 residues. The CDR3 coding sequence is TGTGCCAGCAGCTTAGACAGCATGGGACAGGCAGTATACACCATATATTTT. It encodes CASSLDSMGQAVYTIYF.

Notes on this clonotype: This may be a read error: a much more frequent sequence differs by one nucleotide. J is TRBJ2-5 and V is TRBV28; TRBD2 is a possible D gene (6 bases). V lost 11 bases, J lost 4 bases, and 17 bases lay in between. CDR3 length equals 13 residues. Germline CDR1 and CDR2: MDHEN and SYDVKM. CDR3 residues: CAGTGGAGETQYF. Written as DNA, the CDR3 is TGTGCCGGCACCGGGGGAGCGGGAGAGACCCAGTACTTC.

Remarks on this clonotype: This likely reflects a read error, since a far larger clone is one base away. The chain recombines TRBV7-2 with TRBJ2-5, with 7 bases that match TRBD2. Germline V gives CDR1 SGHTA, CDR2 FQGNSA. The CDR3 runs 15 residues. With 7 bases clipped from V and 2 bases from J, the junction kept 10 bases outside the gene matches. The CDR3 reads CASTPPAGEQETQYF. The CDR3 region has the DNA TGTGCCAGCACCCCCCCTGCGGGGGAGCAAGAGACCCAGTACTTC.

The chain couples TRBV11-2 to TRBJ2-7, with a possible D match to TRBD1 (6 bases). Trimming shortened V by 2 bases and J by 11 bases, and 16 bases separated the two germline ends. The CDR3 spans 13 residues. CDR1 is SGHAT, CDR2 FQNNGV, per germline. CDR3 in amino acids: CASSLLQAAGEYF. The DNA for the CDR3 is TGTGCCAGCAGCTTACTTCAGGCGGCAGGGGAGTACTTC. Full variable domain (remainder filled in from reference TRBV11-2 and TRBJ2-7): EAGVAQSPRYKIIEKRQSVAFWCNPISGHATLYWYQQILGQGPKLLIQFQNNGVVDDSQLPKDRFSAERLKGVDSTLKIQPAKLEDSAVYLCASSLLQAAGEYFGPGTRLTVT.

The rearrangement uses TRBV13 and TRBJ1-4, with D unclear. This CDR3 has 13 residues. Germline-derived CDR1 and CDR2 are PRHDT and FYEKMQ (reference sequence). With 5 bases removed from V and 3 bases from J, the gap between germline ends came to 7 bases. CDR3 region: CASSADANEKLFF. CDR3 DNA: TGTGCCAGCAGCGCAGATGCTAATGAAAAACTGTTTTTT.

This clonotype was seen ten or more times. This chain joins TRBV20-1 and TRBJ2-7; perhaps TRBD2 as D (7 bases). The V gene's germline CDR1 is DFQATT and CDR2 SNEGSKA (reference sequence). The CDR3 totals 14 residues. Trimming shortened V by 6 bases and J by 2 bases, and 17 bases separated the two germline ends. DNA for the CDR3: TGCAGTGCGAAAACTACCGGGGGGCCCTACGAGCAGTACTTC. Protein sequence: CSAKTTGGPYEQYF.

This clonotype was seen many times. DNA for the CDR3: TGTGCCAGCACCCTACTTCGACTAGCAGGATATTGGTCCACAGATACGCAGTATTTT. Protein: CASTLLRLAGYWSTDTQYF. V usage is TRBV6-1 and J usage is TRBJ2-3; TRBD2 matches at 7 bases. Germline V gene data show CDR1 as MNHNS and CDR2 as SASEGT. This CDR3 is built from 19 residues. Losses at the gene ends were 7 bases for V and 2 bases for J; bases not matched to a gene: 21.